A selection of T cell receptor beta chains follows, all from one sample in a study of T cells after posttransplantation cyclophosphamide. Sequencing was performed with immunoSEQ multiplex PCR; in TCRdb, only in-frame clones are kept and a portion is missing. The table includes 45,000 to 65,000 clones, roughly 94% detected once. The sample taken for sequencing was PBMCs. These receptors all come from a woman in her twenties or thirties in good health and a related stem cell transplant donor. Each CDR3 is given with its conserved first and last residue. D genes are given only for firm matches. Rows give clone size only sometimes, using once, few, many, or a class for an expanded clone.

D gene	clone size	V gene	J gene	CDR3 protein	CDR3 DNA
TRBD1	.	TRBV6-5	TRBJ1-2	CASSYARGTGYTF	TGTGCCAGCAGTTACGCCAGGGGGACGGGCTACACCTTC
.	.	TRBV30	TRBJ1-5	CAWSPGQFNQPQHF	TGTGCCTGGAGTCCGGGACAATTCAATCAGCCCCAGCATTTT
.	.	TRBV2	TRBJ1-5	CASSGGRPAGRQPQHF	TGTGCCAGCAGTGGGGGCAGACCCGCAGGTCGTCAGCCCCAGCATTTT
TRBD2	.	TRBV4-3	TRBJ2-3	CASRRGGGADTQYF	TGCGCCAGCAGAAGGGGCGGGGGGGCAGATACGCAGTATTTT
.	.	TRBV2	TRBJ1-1	CASSSSGDTEAFF	TGTGCCAGCAGCTCCTCGGGGGACACTGAAGCTTTCTTT
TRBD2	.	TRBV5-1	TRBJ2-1	CASSPLVGRGDYNEQFF	TGCGCCAGCAGCCCATTAGTCGGGCGGGGGGACTACAATGAGCAGTTCTTC
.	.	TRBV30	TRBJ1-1	CAWRDTGTLRGTEAFF	TGTGCCTGGAGGGATACTGGGACACTTCGAGGGACTGAAGCTTTCTTT
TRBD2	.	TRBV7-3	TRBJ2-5	CASSLMNSGDPQETQYF	TGTGCCAGCAGCTTAATGAATAGCGGGGACCCACAAGAGACCCAGTACTTC
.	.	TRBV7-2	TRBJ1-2	CASSSPGRGLYGYTF	TGTGCCAGCAGCTCCCCCGGGAGGGGGTTATATGGCTACACCTTC
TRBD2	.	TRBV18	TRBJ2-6	CASSGRGASSGANVLTF	TGTGCCAGCTCTGGGAGGGGCGCGAGCTCTGGGGCCAACGTCCTGACTTTC
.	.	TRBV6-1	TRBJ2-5	CASSPGLSSLETQYF	TGTGCCAGCAGCCCGGGACTGTCGTCCCTCGAGACCCAGTACTTC
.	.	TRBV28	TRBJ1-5	CASSLRGGRNQPQHF	TGTGCCAGCAGTTTACGAGGGGGTAGGAATCAGCCCCAGCATTTT
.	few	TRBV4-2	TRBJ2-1	CASSQNRGNEQFF	TGTGCCAGCAGCCAAAATCGGGGGAATGAGCAGTTCTTC
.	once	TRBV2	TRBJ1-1	CASSGRTANTEAFF	TGTGCCAGCAGTGGAAGGACAGCGAACACTGAAGCTTTCTTT
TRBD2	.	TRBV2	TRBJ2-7	CASRGASGGNEQYF	TGTGCCAGCAGGGGGGCTAGCGGGGGGAACGAGCAGTACTTC
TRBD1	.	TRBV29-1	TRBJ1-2	CSSIGGDYGYTF	TGCAGCAGTATAGGGGGCGACTATGGCTACACCTTC
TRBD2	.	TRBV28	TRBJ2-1	CASSLGLAGRGEQFF	TGTGCCAGTAGTTTGGGACTAGCGGGCAGGGGTGAGCAGTTCTTC